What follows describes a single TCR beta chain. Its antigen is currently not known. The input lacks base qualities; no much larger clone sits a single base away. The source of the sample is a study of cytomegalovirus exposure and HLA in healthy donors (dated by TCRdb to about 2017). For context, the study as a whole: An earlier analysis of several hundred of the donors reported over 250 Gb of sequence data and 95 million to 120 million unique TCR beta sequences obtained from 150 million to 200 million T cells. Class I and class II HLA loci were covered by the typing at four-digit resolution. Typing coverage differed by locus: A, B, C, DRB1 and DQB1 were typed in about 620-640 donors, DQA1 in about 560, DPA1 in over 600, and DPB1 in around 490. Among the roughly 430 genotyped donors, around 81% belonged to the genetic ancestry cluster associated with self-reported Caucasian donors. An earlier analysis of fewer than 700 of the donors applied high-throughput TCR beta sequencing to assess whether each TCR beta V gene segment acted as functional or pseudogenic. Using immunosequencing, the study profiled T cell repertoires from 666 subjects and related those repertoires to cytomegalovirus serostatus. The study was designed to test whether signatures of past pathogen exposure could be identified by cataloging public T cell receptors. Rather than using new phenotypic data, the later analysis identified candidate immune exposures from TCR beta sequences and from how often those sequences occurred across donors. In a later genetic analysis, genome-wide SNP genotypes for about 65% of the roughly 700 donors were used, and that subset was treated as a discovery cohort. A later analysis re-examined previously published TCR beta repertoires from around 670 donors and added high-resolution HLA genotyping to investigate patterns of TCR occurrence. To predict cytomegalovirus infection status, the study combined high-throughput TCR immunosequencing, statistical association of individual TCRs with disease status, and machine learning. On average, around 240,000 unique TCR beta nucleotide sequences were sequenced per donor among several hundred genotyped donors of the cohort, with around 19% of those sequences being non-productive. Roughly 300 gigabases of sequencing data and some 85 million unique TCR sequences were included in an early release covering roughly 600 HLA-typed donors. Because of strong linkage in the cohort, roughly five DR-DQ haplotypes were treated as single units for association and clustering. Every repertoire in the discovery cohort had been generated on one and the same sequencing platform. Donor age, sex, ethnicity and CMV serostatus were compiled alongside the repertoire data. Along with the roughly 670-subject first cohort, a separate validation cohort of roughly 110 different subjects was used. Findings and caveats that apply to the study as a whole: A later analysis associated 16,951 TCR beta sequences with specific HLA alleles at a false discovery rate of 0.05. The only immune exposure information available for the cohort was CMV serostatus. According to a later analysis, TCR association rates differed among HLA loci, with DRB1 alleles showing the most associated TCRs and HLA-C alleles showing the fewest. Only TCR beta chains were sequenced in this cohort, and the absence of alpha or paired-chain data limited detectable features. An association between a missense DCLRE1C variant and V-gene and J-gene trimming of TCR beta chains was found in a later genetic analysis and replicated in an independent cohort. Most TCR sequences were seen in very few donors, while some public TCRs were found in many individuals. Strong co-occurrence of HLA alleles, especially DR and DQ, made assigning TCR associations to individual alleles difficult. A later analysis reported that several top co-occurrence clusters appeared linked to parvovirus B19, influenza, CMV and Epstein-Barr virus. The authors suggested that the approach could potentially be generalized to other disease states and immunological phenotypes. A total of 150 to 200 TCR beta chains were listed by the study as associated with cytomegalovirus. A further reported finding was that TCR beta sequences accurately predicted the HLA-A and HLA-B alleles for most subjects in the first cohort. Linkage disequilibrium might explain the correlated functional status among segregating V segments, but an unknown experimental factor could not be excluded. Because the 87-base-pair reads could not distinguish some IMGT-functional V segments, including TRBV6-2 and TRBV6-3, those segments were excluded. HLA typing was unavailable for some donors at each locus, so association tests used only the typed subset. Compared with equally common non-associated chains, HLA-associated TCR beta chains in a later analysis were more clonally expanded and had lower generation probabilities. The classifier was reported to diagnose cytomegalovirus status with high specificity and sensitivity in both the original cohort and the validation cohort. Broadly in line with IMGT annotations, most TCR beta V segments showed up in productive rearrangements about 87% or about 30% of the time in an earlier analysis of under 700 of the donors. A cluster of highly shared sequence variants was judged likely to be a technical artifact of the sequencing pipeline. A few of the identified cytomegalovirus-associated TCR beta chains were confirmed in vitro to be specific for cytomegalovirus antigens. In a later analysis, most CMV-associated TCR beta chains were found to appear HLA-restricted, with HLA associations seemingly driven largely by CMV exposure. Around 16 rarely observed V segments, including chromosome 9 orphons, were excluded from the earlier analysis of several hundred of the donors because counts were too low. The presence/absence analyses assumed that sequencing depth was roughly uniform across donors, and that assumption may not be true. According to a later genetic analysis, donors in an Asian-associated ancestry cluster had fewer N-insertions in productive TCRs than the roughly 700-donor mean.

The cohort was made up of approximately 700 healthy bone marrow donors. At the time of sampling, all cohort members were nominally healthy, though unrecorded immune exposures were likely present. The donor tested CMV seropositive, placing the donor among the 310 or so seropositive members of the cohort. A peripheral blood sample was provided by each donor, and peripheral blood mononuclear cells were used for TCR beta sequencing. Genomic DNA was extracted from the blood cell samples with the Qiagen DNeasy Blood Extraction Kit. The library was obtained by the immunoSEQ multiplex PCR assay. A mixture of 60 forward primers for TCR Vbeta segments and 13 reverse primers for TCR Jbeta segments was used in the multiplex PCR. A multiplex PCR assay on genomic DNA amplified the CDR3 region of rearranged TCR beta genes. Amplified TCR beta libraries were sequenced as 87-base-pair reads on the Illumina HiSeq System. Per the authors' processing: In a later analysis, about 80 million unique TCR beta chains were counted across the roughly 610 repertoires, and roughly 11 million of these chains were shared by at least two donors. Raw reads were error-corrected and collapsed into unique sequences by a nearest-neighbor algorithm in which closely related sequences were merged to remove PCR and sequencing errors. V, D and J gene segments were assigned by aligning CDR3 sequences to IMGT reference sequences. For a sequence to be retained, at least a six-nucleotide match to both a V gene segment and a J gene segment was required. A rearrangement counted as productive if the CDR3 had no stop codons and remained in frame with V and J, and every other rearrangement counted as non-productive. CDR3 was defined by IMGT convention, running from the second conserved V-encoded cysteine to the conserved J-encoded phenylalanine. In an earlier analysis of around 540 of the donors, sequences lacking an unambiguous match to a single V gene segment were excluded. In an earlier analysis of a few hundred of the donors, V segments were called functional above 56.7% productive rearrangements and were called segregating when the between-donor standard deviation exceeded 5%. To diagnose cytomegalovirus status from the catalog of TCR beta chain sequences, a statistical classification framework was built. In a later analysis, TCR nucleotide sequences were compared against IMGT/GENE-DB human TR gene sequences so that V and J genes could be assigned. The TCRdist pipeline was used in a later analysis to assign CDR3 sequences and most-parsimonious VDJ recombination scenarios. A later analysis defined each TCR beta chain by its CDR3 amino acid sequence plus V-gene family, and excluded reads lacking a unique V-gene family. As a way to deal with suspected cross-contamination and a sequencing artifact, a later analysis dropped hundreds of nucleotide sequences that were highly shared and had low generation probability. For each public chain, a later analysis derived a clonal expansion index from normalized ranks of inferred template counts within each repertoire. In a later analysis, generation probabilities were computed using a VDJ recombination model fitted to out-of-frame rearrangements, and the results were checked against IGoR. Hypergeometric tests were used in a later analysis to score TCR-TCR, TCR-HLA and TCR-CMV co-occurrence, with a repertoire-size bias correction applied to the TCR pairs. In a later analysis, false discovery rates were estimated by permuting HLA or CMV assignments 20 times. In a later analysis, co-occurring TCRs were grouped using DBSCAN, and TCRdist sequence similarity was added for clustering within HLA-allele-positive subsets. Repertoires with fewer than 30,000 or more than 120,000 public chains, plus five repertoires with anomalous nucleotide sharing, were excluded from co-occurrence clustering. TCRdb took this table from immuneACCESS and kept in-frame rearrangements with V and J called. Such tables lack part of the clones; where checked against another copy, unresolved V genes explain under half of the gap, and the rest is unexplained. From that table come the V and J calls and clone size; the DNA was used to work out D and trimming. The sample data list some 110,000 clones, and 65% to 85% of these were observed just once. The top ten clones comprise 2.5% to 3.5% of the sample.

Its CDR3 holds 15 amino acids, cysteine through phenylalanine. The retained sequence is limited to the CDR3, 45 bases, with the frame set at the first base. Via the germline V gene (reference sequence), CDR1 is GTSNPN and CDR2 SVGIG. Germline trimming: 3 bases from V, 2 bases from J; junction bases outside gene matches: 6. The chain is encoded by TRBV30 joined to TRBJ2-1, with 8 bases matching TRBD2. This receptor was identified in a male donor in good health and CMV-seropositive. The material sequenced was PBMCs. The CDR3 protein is CAWSRREGPYNEQFF. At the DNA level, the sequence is TGTGCCTGGAGCCGCCGGGAGGGACCCTACAATGAGCAGTTCTTC.